This TCR beta chain was captured by sequencing in a study of blood T cell repertoires in COVID-19. Trimming removed 4 bases from V and 6 bases from J; junction bases left unmatched: 6. The germline V gene has CDR1 LGHDT and CDR2 YNNKEL (reference sequence). The CDR3 runs to 14 residues. Source study methods: By means of reference gene primer amplification, nucleated cell counts were estimated. The repertoire was sequenced with immunoSEQ multiplex PCR; TCRdb's copy has only in-frame clones and lacks some. The V and J calls and clone size were taken over from that table, and D and trimming were inferred from the DNA. This table has some 150,000 clones, 80% to 85% appearing once.

The receptor's source is a human donor with acute or convalescent COVID-19. The donor label of this sample is uncertain. The material sequenced was peripheral blood. The chain joins TRBV3-1 (or the pseudogene TRBV3-2) to TRBJ1-1; 9 positions match TRBD1. The CDR3 reads CASSRDRVGSEAFF. In DNA form, the CDR3 reads TGTGCCAGCAGCCGGGACAGGGTAGGTTCTGAAGCTTTCTTT.